A selection of T cell receptor beta chains follows, all from one sample in a study of CD4 T cells in relation to SARS-CoV-2 and coronaviruses. Their specific antigens are unknown. Sequencing was performed with immunoSEQ multiplex PCR; in TCRdb, only in-frame clones are kept and a portion is missing. The data show some 19,000 clones, about 80% seen once. Sequenced: CD4+ T cells from PBMCs, cultured in vitro. The receptors shown here come from a human donor in good health. Each CDR3 is given with its conserved first and last residue. Each record gives: J gene, V gene, CDR3 protein.

J gene: TRBJ1-5
V gene: TRBV9
CDR3 protein: CASSVMPGIQPQHF

J gene: TRBJ2-7
V gene: TRBV4-1
CDR3 protein: CASSQEGTSGSNEQYF

J gene: TRBJ2-3
V gene: TRBV13
CDR3 protein: CASSLFRLPTTDTQYF

J gene: TRBJ1-4
V gene: TRBV2
CDR3 protein: CASSTGGGEKLFF

J gene: TRBJ2-2
V gene: TRBV28
CDR3 protein: CASRAGTPTGELFF

J gene: TRBJ2-3
V gene: TRBV25-1
CDR3 protein: CASTTSGGIRTDTQYF

J gene: TRBJ2-2
V gene: TRBV2
CDR3 protein: CASRDPRSGRNTGELFF

J gene: TRBJ2-5
V gene: TRBV24-1
CDR3 protein: CATGLAGPQETQYF

J gene: TRBJ1-4
V gene: TRBV9
CDR3 protein: CASSVQTATNEKLFF

J gene: TRBJ1-1
V gene: TRBV5-1
CDR3 protein: CASSWDRGPDKMNTEAFF

J gene: TRBJ2-4
V gene: TRBV28
CDR3 protein: CASSLSQALAKNIQYF

J gene: TRBJ2-3
V gene: TRBV14
CDR3 protein: CASSQESVRGNTQYF

J gene: TRBJ1-1
V gene: TRBV20-1
CDR3 protein: CSARRTEAFF

J gene: TRBJ1-4
V gene: TRBV3-1/TRBV3-2
CDR3 protein: CASSQDLRGGLFF

J gene: TRBJ2-3
V gene: TRBV5-4
CDR3 protein: CASSRGTSGSTDTQYF

J gene: TRBJ2-5
V gene: TRBV7-8
CDR3 protein: CASSYSSGTTLGETQYF

J gene: TRBJ1-1
V gene: TRBV5-1
CDR3 protein: CASSFSGTVNTEAFF

J gene: TRBJ1-4
V gene: TRBV6-4
CDR3 protein: CARADEKLFF

J gene: TRBJ2-3
V gene: TRBV13
CDR3 protein: CASSSSSGRTTDTQYF

J gene: TRBJ1-2
V gene: TRBV30
CDR3 protein: CAWSYLGTGLNYGYTF

J gene: TRBJ2-7
V gene: TRBV6-5
CDR3 protein: CASRRDREPYEQYF

J gene: TRBJ2-7
V gene: TRBV15
CDR3 protein: CATSRDLGEQYF

J gene: TRBJ1-1
V gene: TRBV19
CDR3 protein: CASSITNRGTEAFF

J gene: TRBJ2-4
V gene: TRBV6-1
CDR3 protein: CASSEAPGGNKNIQYF

J gene: TRBJ2-7
V gene: TRBV28
CDR3 protein: CASSFAASGSYEQYF

J gene: TRBJ2-3
V gene: TRBV24-1
CDR3 protein: CATSGGVTSTDTQYF

J gene: TRBJ1-2
V gene: TRBV9
CDR3 protein: CASSTPLGGYTF

J gene: TRBJ2-5
V gene: TRBV7-2
CDR3 protein: CASSLGSGSGPGWTQYF

J gene: TRBJ2-1
V gene: TRBV7-9
CDR3 protein: CASSRDRVDEQFF

J gene: TRBJ1-2
V gene: TRBV6-2/TRBV6-3
CDR3 protein: CASSRDRSRYGYTF

J gene: TRBJ2-6
V gene: TRBV7-9
CDR3 protein: CASSHRDRDFGANVLTF

J gene: TRBJ2-2
V gene: TRBV5-1
CDR3 protein: CASRVHGGFNQLFF

J gene: TRBJ2-7
V gene: TRBV5-6
CDR3 protein: CASSFPQGSYEQYF

J gene: TRBJ1-3
V gene: TRBV19
CDR3 protein: CASSNIRVSGNTIYF

J gene: TRBJ1-3
V gene: TRBV4-1
CDR3 protein: CASSQEQGRTIYF

J gene: TRBJ1-2
V gene: TRBV27
CDR3 protein: CASSSWGSNYGYTF

J gene: TRBJ1-6
V gene: TRBV29-1
CDR3 protein: CSVRTAYNSPLHF

J gene: TRBJ2-3
V gene: TRBV24-1
CDR3 protein: CATSDWISGNPDTQYF

J gene: TRBJ2-3
V gene: TRBV30
CDR3 protein: CAWRPGGSPGNTQYF

J gene: TRBJ1-1
V gene: TRBV11-3
CDR3 protein: CASSLERDTEAFF

J gene: TRBJ1-5
V gene: TRBV18
CDR3 protein: CASSLGNQPQHF

J gene: TRBJ2-1
V gene: TRBV5-1
CDR3 protein: CASSLASQNDEQFF